These T cell receptor beta chains were read from a single sample in a study of blood T cell repertoires in COVID-19. Libraries were prepared by immunoSEQ multiplex PCR; TCRdb keeps only in-frame clonotypes and omits some of them. The sample contains roughly 72,000 clones, more than 75% of which appear only once. The sequencing input was peripheral blood. The origin of the receptors is a woman of 80 years or more with acute or convalescent COVID-19. Both conserved end residues are part of each CDR3. Size values are once, few and many counts, or a class for expanded clones, and some rows have none.

J,V,size,CDR3
TRBJ1-5,TRBV25-1,-,CASSEYRTNQPQHF
TRBJ2-5,TRBV7-7,-,CASSLGGPKETQYF
TRBJ2-7,TRBV19,-,CASASGSGYEQYF
TRBJ2-7,TRBV12-3/TRBV12-4,-,CASSRRSGEQYF
TRBJ2-1,TRBV9,medium-sized,CASSFSGSDNEQFF
TRBJ2-4,TRBV10-1,-,CASSPDRGCDF
TRBJ1-2,TRBV29-1,-,CSVEAHQNYGYTF
TRBJ1-1,TRBV6-5,few,CASRPPGQGQAFF
TRBJ2-7,TRBV2,few,CASSDETSVEQYF
TRBJ2-3,TRBV10-3,-,CAIKDDRAGDTQYF
TRBJ2-7,TRBV5-4,-,CASSLGGDAGEQYF
TRBJ2-2,TRBV18,once,CASSAQGAYTGELFF
TRBJ1-2,TRBV19,once,CASSPDSYGYTF
TRBJ1-2,TRBV5-1,many,CASSLQAPANYGYTF
TRBJ1-2,TRBV27,few,CASSFRRGLDYGYTF
TRBJ2-5,TRBV5-5,-,CASSLEGGPQETQYF
TRBJ2-2,TRBV11-3,-,CASSQRRGGSTGELFF